This TCR beta chain was retrieved from a study of OX40 agonist ivuxolimab in advanced cancers. As for the study more broadly: Ivuxolimab was an agonistic, fully human IgG2 monoclonal antibody directed against OX40 (CD134), a costimulatory receptor. Patients were allowed to have had prior anti-PD-1, anti-PD-L1 or anti-CTLA-4 therapy, and approximately 40% of the dose-escalation patients had previously received checkpoint inhibitors. Of the approximately 54 dose-escalation patients, hepatocellular carcinoma was present in about 20, melanoma in around 15, renal cell carcinoma in 9 and head and neck cancer in 9. Peripheral TCRbeta sequencing was intended to test whether TCR sequence diversity was altered and clonal T-cell expansion was caused by ivuxolimab. Three dose-escalation patients achieved partial responses, one with hepatocellular carcinoma and two with cutaneous melanoma. Intravenous ivuxolimab was administered to patients every 2 weeks at six dose levels: 0.01, 0.1, 0.3, 1.5, 3 and 10 mg/kg. The paper describes the monotherapy dose-escalation part (N of about 47 patients) of the phase I trial of ivuxolimab. In the dose-escalation cohort, about four fifths of patients were male, and the mean age was approximately 60 years with a range of roughly 20 to 85.

As for this clone: Its binding antigen is unknown. One base away there is no much larger clone; base qualities are not given.

Taken from the germline V gene, the CDR1 and CDR2 loops are KGHSH and LQKENI. The CDR3 covers 17 residues, taking in both the cysteine and the phenylalanine. Solely the CDR3 DNA is kept, with 51 bases framed from the first base. V is reduced by 3 bases and J by 8 bases, leaving a spacing of 22 bases between them. Genomic DNA was extracted from sorted cells for sequencing of the TCRbeta CDR3 region. The immunoSEQ Assay was used for sequencing of TCRbeta CDR3 regions. TCRdb re-hosts the immuneACCESS table, in-frame sequences only. Its copies lack some clones; in the studies checked, an unresolved V gene accounts for under half of them, and the cause for the rest is not known. The sample table contains around 110,000 clones; only one count was recorded for 85% to 95% of them. The ten largest clonotypes hold about 1.2% of the sample. What the study reported, not specific to this receptor: In partial responders in the 0.1-3.0 mg/kg groups, normalized peripheral clonal expansion was found to be among the lowest, especially among CD8+ T cells. Low levels of normalized T-cell clonal expansion were also seen in some patients who did not respond. On average, CD8+ T cells showed more expanded clones than CD4+ T cells after ivuxolimab. At doses from 0.1 to 3.0 mg/kg, clonal expansion was seen in both CD4+ and CD8+ blood T cells between baseline and week 6. The antigen specificity of the peripheral T cells that underwent clonal expansion was not determined.

The trial excluded patients who had a history of autoimmune disease or were on systemic immunosuppression. Peripheral blood for TCR sequencing was collected from all dose cohorts at baseline, on cycle 4 day 1, and on cycle 7 day 1. The samples were taken from a phase I, first-in-human, multicenter, open-label dose-escalation trial of ivuxolimab. Adults with locally advanced or metastatic melanoma, renal cell carcinoma, hepatocellular carcinoma or head and neck squamous cell carcinoma were enrolled in the trial. Before TCR sequencing, CD4+ T cells and CD8+ T cells were sorted from peripheral blood as separate populations.

The sequences come from CD4+ or CD8+ T cells sorted from blood, collected in a trial of the OX40 agonist ivuxolimab. The sequence was obtained from an adult with an advanced solid tumor such as melanoma, head and neck, liver or kidney cancer. Recombination connected TRBV18 to TRBJ2-2, and perhaps TRBD1 as D gene, on 5 matching bases. The CDR3 loop reads CASSPGRRQKRPGELFF. The DNA is TGTGCCAGCTCACCGGGGCGTCGACAAAAACGTCCGGGGGAGCTGTTTTTT.